The rows below give T cell receptor beta chains drawn from one sample of a study of T cells in Graves' hyperthyroidism and ophthalmopathy. TCRdb reanalysed the multiplex PCR reads using MiXCR and keeps one entry per CDR3 protein. The sample lists under 700,000 distinct CDR3 sequences, 16% occurring once. The specimen was blood. All receptors come from a woman between 18 and 29 years old with Graves' hyperthyroidism. The CDR3 runs from the conserved cysteine through the conserved F or W. The order of the fields is clone size, D gene, J gene, CDR3 length, V gene, CDR3 DNA, CDR3 protein. A D gene is named only where the DNA matches it firmly. The size entry is marked missing in some rows and otherwise reads once, few, many or a size class.

size: few; D: TRBD2; J: TRBJ2-5; length: 18; V: TRBV20-1; DNA: TGCAGTGCTAGAGGGATAGGGGCTAGCGGGGGTCCCCAAGAGACCCAGTACTTC; CDR3: CSARGIGASGGPQETQYF
size: few; D: .; J: TRBJ1-1; length: 15; V: TRBV19; DNA: TGTGCCAGTAGTATAGAATCGAAGGGCGGCACTGAAGCTTTCTTT; CDR3: CASSIESKGGTEAFF
size: few; D: TRBD1; J: TRBJ1-4; length: 17; V: TRBV3-1; DNA: TGTGCCAGCAGCCAAGACAGGGGGCGCAGAACTAATGAAAAACTGTTTTTT; CDR3: CASSQDRGRRTNEKLFF
size: many; D: TRBD2; J: TRBJ2-5; length: 17; V: TRBV24-1; DNA: TGTGCCACCAGTGATTCCCGAACCGGGACTAGAAGAGAGACCCAGTACTTC; CDR3: CATSDSRTGTRRETQYF
size: few; D: TRBD1; J: TRBJ1-4; length: 14; V: TRBV2; DNA: TGTGCCAGCAACCCGACAGGGGGCAACGAAAAACTGTTTTTT; CDR3: CASNPTGGNEKLFF
size: many; D: TRBD1; J: TRBJ1-5; length: 15; V: TRBV5-1; DNA: TGCGCCAGCAGGGCCGGGACAGGGAATAATCAGCCCCAGCATTTT; CDR3: CASRAGTGNNQPQHF
size: few; D: TRBD1; J: TRBJ2-1; length: 14; V: TRBV19; DNA: TGTGCCAGCAAAGACAGGGGAATTTACAATGAGCAGTTCTTC; CDR3: CASKDRGIYNEQFF
size: .; D: TRBD2; J: TRBJ2-3; length: 18; V: TRBV7-2; DNA: TGTGCCAGCAGCGCTCAGTTTTGGACTAGCGGTAGCACAGATACGCAGTATTTT; CDR3: CASSAQFWTSGSTDTQYF
size: many; D: .; J: TRBJ2-1; length: 13; V: TRBV7-9; DNA: TGTGCCAGCAGACCAGGGCCCCACAATGAGCAGTTCTTC; CDR3: CASRPGPHNEQFF
size: few; D: TRBD2; J: TRBJ2-3; length: 18; V: TRBV30; DNA: TGTGCCAGGAGTGTACCGGTGGTAAGCGGGGGAACGGCAGATACGCAGTATTTT; CDR3: CARSVPVVSGGTADTQYF
size: .; D: TRBD1; J: TRBJ1-1; length: 14; V: TRBV20-1; DNA: TGCAGTGCTCGCTCCGGACAGGGTATAACTGAAGCTTTCTTT; CDR3: CSARSGQGITEAFF
size: many; D: TRBD2; J: TRBJ2-5; length: 15; V: TRBV20-1; DNA: TGCAGTGCTAGAGGTGGACTAGCGGGAGTGGAGACCCAGTACTTC; CDR3: CSARGGLAGVETQYF
size: few; D: .; J: TRBJ2-7; length: 13; V: TRBV6-4; DNA: TGTGCCAGCAGACAGCAGGCTCTGTACGAGCAGTACTTC; CDR3: CASRQQALYEQYF
size: .; D: TRBD1; J: TRBJ1-1; length: 13; V: TRBV20-1; DNA: TGCAGTGCTCCCGACAGGGTGGACACTGAAGCTTTCTTT; CDR3: CSAPDRVDTEAFF
size: .; D: .; J: TRBJ2-1; length: 14; V: TRBV19; DNA: TGTGCCAGTAGTATCGGGACTGCCGGGAGAGAGCAGTTCTTC; CDR3: CASSIGTAGREQFF
size: few; D: .; J: TRBJ2-2; length: 17; V: TRBV6-9; DNA: TGTGCCAGCAGTTACGCCGGAGGCAGGTCGAACACCGGGGAGCTGTTTTTT; CDR3: CASSYAGGRSNTGELFF
size: few; D: TRBD2; J: TRBJ2-4; length: 18; V: TRBV29-1; DNA: TGCAGCGTTGAAGATCGAGGACTAGCGGGAGTAATTAGGAACATTCAGTACTTC; CDR3: CSVEDRGLAGVIRNIQYF
size: few; D: .; J: TRBJ2-5; length: 15; V: TRBV19; DNA: TGTGCCAGTAGCCGGGACCCCCGGGAACGAGAGACCCAGTACTTC; CDR3: CASSRDPRERETQYF
size: few; D: .; J: TRBJ1-6; length: 12; V: TRBV5-1; DNA: TGCGCCAGCAGGGGCGATAATTCACCCCTCCACTTT; CDR3: CASRGDNSPLHF
size: many; D: TRBD1; J: TRBJ2-7; length: 15; V: TRBV5-1; DNA: TGCGCCAGCACTCCACGCGGGACAGGTACCTACGAGCAGTACTTC; CDR3: CASTPRGTGTYEQYF
size: many; D: .; J: TRBJ1-1; length: 15; V: TRBV11-2; DNA: TGTGCCAGCAGCCTCCGGACAGCCATGAACACTGAAGCTTTCTTT; CDR3: CASSLRTAMNTEAFF
size: few; D: TRBD1; J: TRBJ1-1; length: 15; V: TRBV14; DNA: TGTGCCAGCAGCCTTAAGACAGGGGCGACAACTGAAGCTTTCTTT; CDR3: CASSLKTGATTEAFF
size: .; D: .; J: TRBJ2-1; length: 14; V: TRBV28; DNA: TGTGCCAGCAGCCCTCTGGGAGCAAGCAATGAGCAGTTCTTC; CDR3: CASSPLGASNEQFF
size: many; D: .; J: TRBJ1-2; length: 13; V: TRBV20-1; DNA: TGCAGTGCTAGGGCCGCTCGGGGCTATGGCTACACCTTC; CDR3: CSARAARGYGYTF
size: many; D: .; J: TRBJ1-2; length: 13; V: TRBV30; DNA: TGTGCCTGGAGTAGACAGCAGTTCTATGGCTACACCTTC; CDR3: CAWSRQQFYGYTF
size: few; D: .; J: TRBJ2-1; length: 11; V: TRBV20-1; DNA: TGCAGTGCTAGGCGGGGCCTCGAGGGGTTCTTC; CDR3: CSARRGLEGFF
size: few; D: .; J: TRBJ1-1; length: 15; V: TRBV6-1; DNA: TGTGCCAGCACCCTCTCGGGGGAGAGAAACACTGAAGCTTTCTTT; CDR3: CASTLSGERNTEAFF
size: .; D: .; J: TRBJ2-1; length: 12; V: TRBV27; DNA: TGTGCCAGCAGTTTCGGGTTCGGTGAGCAGTTCTTC; CDR3: CASSFGFGEQFF
size: many; D: .; J: TRBJ1-5; length: 15; V: TRBV28; DNA: TGTGCCAGCAGTACTGGAGGCAGGGTGGGTCAGCCCCAGCATTTT; CDR3: CASSTGGRVGQPQHF
size: few; D: TRBD1; J: TRBJ1-6; length: 18; V: TRBV19; DNA: TGTGCCAGTAGTTCCTTTGGGGGGGACAGGGTCCGAAGTTCACCCCTCCACTTT; CDR3: CASSSFGGDRVRSSPLHF